A selection of T cell receptor beta chains follows, all from one sample in a study of graft-versus-host responses after intestinal transplantation. Clones were sequenced by immunoSEQ multiplex PCR, and TCRdb holds only the in-frame ones, with some missing. The sample holds 150,000 or so clones, roughly 91% seen once. These receptors have no identified antigens. Specimen: unstimulated CD4+ T cells sorted from spleen or lymph node cells, collected before intestinal transplant. These TCRs come from a human donor who received an intestinal transplant. The CDR3 runs from the conserved cysteine through the conserved F or W. D genes are given only for firm matches. Not every row has a clone size; where given, it reads once, few, many or a size class.

-	-	TRBV29-1	TRBJ1-1	CSVVEQLNTEAFF	TGCAGCGTTGTGGAGCAGTTGAACACTGAAGCTTTCTTT
-	-	TRBV28	TRBJ2-5	CASSPIQETQYF	TGTGCCAGCAGTCCTATTCAAGAGACCCAGTACTTC
-	-	TRBV7-6	TRBJ2-2	CASSLGYNSNTGELFF	TGTGCCAGCAGCTTAGGATACAATTCGAACACCGGGGAGCTGTTTTTT
-	-	TRBV27	TRBJ2-7	CASSVDKASYEQYF	TGTGCCAGCAGTGTCGACAAGGCCTCCTACGAGCAGTACTTC
few	-	TRBV10-3	TRBJ1-1	CAIRRAQTEAFF	TGTGCCATCAGGAGGGCACAGACTGAAGCTTTCTTT
-	-	TRBV19	TRBJ1-4	CASSIPENEKLFF	TGTGCCAGTAGTATCCCTGAAAATGAAAAACTGTTTTTT
-	-	TRBV14	TRBJ1-2	CASSQDLRTMGYTF	TGTGCCAGCAGCCAAGATCTAAGAACTATGGGCTACACCTTC
once	TRBD1	TRBV30	TRBJ1-2	CALRGRGHGYTF	TGTGCCTTGCGGGGCAGGGGGCATGGCTACACCTTC
-	TRBD1	TRBV19	TRBJ2-6	CASSISVRGQGFRAGANVLTF	TGTGCCAGTAGTATTTCCGTTCGGGGACAGGGGTTCCGGGCTGGGGCCAACGTCCTGACTTTC
-	TRBD1	TRBV7-2	TRBJ1-2	CASSETRGPGRGYTF	TGTGCCAGCAGCGAAACCAGGGGGCCGGGGAGAGGCTACACCTTC
-	-	TRBV28	TRBJ2-3	CASSLLSTDTQYF	TGTGCCAGCAGCCTCTTGAGCACAGATACGCAGTATTTT
once	-	TRBV2	TRBJ2-7	CASSPSSYEQYF	TGTGCCAGCAGTCCCTCCTCCTACGAGCAGTACTTC
-	-	TRBV6-1	TRBJ1-1	CASREHRTSQAFF	TGTGCCAGCAGAGAGCACCGGACATCACAAGCTTTCTTT
-	-	TRBV28	TRBJ2-3	CATRTGIISTDTQYF	TGTGCCACTCGTACGGGGATAATCAGCACAGATACGCAGTATTTT
-	-	TRBV28	TRBJ2-7	CASSLGRSYEQYF	TGTGCCAGCAGTTTGGGCAGGAGCTACGAGCAGTACTTC
-	TRBD1	TRBV6-1	TRBJ2-7	CASKPGQLPGEQYF	TGTGCCAGCAAACCGGGACAGCTCCCGGGGGAGCAGTACTTC
-	TRBD1	TRBV2	TRBJ2-7	CASMRTGGYEQYF	TGTGCCAGCATGAGGACAGGGGGCTACGAGCAGTACTTC
-	TRBD1	TRBV18	TRBJ2-5	CASSPVGTGGQETQYF	TGTGCCAGCTCACCGGTGGGGACAGGAGGTCAAGAGACCCAGTACTTC
-	-	TRBV18	TRBJ2-1	CASSRSRDNEQFF	TGTGCCAGCTCCCGATCCAGAGACAATGAGCAGTTCTTC
-	-	TRBV14	TRBJ2-2	CASSQDYYTGELFF	TGTGCCAGCAGCCAAGATTATTACACCGGGGAGCTGTTTTTT
-	TRBD1	TRBV5-1	TRBJ2-1	CASSLEGTATYNEQFF	TGCGCCAGCAGCTTGGAAGGGACAGCAACCTACAATGAGCAGTTCTTC
-	-	TRBV10-2	TRBJ2-3	CASNGGNPDTQYF	TGCGCCAGCAATGGAGGGAATCCAGATACGCAGTATTTT
-	TRBD2	TRBV5-1	TRBJ2-3	CASSLEGRRETDTQYF	TGCGCCAGCAGCTTGGAGGGTAGGCGGGAGACAGATACGCAGTATTTT
-	-	TRBV4-3	TRBJ1-2	CASSQDEGYGYTF	TGCGCCAGCAGCCAAGACGAGGGCTATGGCTACACCTTC
-	TRBD1	TRBV19	TRBJ2-7	CATGTGGTSEQYF	TGTGCCACCGGGACAGGGGGGACCTCCGAGCAGTACTTC
-	-	TRBV7-9	TRBJ2-2	CASSWQGDTGELFF	TGTGCCAGCAGCTGGCAGGGAGACACCGGGGAGCTGTTTTTT
-	-	TRBV5-1	TRBJ1-1	CASSLGQVNTEAFF	TGCGCCAGCAGCTTGGGACAGGTGAACACTGAAGCTTTCTTT
-	-	TRBV28	TRBJ2-7	CASSFPRDPYEQYF	TGTGCCAGCAGTTTCCCCAGGGACCCCTACGAGCAGTACTTC
-	TRBD2	TRBV5-4	TRBJ2-3	CASSTGLASTDTQYF	TGTGCCAGCAGCACCGGACTAGCTAGCACAGATACGCAGTATTTT
-	-	TRBV7-9	TRBJ1-1	CASSLSRQLNTEAFF	TGTGCCAGCAGCTTATCCCGACAACTGAACACTGAAGCTTTCTTT
-	-	TRBV7-6	TRBJ2-3	CASSLARGDTQYF	TGTGCCAGCAGCTTAGCTCGGGGGGATACGCAGTATTTT
-	TRBD1	TRBV5-6	TRBJ1-1	CASSIGTGGRGTEAFF	TGTGCCAGCAGCATCGGGACAGGGGGCCGCGGGACTGAAGCTTTCTTT
-	-	TRBV28	TRBJ2-4	CASSFEQILAKNIQYF	TGTGCCAGCAGTTTCGAGCAGATACTAGCCAAAAACATTCAGTACTTC
-	TRBD1	TRBV4-2	TRBJ1-2	CASSQDGTGKYGYTF	TGTGCCAGCAGCCAAGATGGGACAGGAAAGTATGGCTACACCTTC
-	-	TRBV7-9	TRBJ1-1	CASSTRQENTEAFF	TGTGCCAGCAGCACGCGACAGGAGAACACTGAAGCTTTCTTT
-	-	TRBV7-3	TRBJ1-1	CASSLYRNTEAFF	TGTGCCAGCAGCTTATACAGGAACACTGAAGCTTTCTTT
-	-	TRBV1	TRBJ2-7	CTSSQDEASSGSSYEQYF	TGCACCAGCAGCCAAGATGAAGCCTCTAGCGGGAGCTCCTACGAGCAGTACTTC
once	-	TRBV5-3	TRBJ1-5	CARDLRRPQHF	TGTGCCAGAGACCTTCGACGGCCCCAGCATTTT
-	-	TRBV19	TRBJ2-3	CASSTALVGADTQYF	TGTGCCAGTAGTACCGCCCTGGTGGGGGCAGATACGCAGTATTTT
-	TRBD2	TRBV10-2	TRBJ2-3	CASRPRTAGGTDTQYF	TGCGCCAGCAGGCCCCGGACAGCGGGAGGGACAGATACGCAGTATTTT
-	-	TRBV2	TRBJ2-3	CASSLSSDTQYF	TGTGCCAGCAGTTTGAGTTCCGATACGCAGTATTTT
-	TRBD1	TRBV15	TRBJ2-7	CATSRTSTGHYEQYF	TGTGCCACCAGCAGGACTTCGACAGGGCACTACGAGCAGTACTTC
-	-	TRBV19	TRBJ2-3	CASSIVGGRTDTQYF	TGTGCCAGTAGTATTGTGGGAGGTAGAACAGATACGCAGTATTTT
-	-	TRBV19	TRBJ2-7	CASSLQGYRYEQYF	TGTGCCAGTAGTCTACAGGGTTACCGTTACGAGCAGTACTTC
few	-	TRBV25-1	TRBJ1-2	CASSEPPGGYTF	TGTGCCAGCAGTGAACCCCCCGGAGGCTACACCTTC
-	TRBD2	TRBV19	TRBJ2-2	CASTPGGYTGELFF	TGTGCCAGTACTCCGGGAGGGTATACCGGGGAGCTGTTTTTT
-	TRBD2	TRBV25-1	TRBJ2-1	CASRGLAGSYNEQFF	TGTGCCAGCAGGGGACTAGCGGGATCTTACAATGAGCAGTTCTTC
-	TRBD1	TRBV7-2	TRBJ1-1	CASSLSRQGAIPGTEAFF	TGTGCCAGCAGCTTAAGTCGACAGGGGGCTATACCAGGGACTGAAGCTTTCTTT
-	TRBD2	TRBV18	TRBJ2-1	CASSPGASGKNEQFF	TGTGCCAGCTCACCAGGGGCTAGCGGGAAGAATGAGCAGTTCTTC
once	TRBD1	TRBV9	TRBJ2-5	CASSVGTGQETQYF	TGTGCCAGCAGCGTAGGGACAGGGCAGGAGACCCAGTACTTC
-	-	TRBV18	TRBJ2-7	CASSRGLGGDYEQYF	TGTGCCAGCTCACGGGGCCTGGGGGGAGACTACGAGCAGTACTTC